This TCR beta chain was captured in a study of T cell changes during pregnancy in multiple sclerosis (dated by TCRdb to the late 2010s). Regarding the research as a whole: In women with multiple sclerosis, the researchers looked at how the T cell repertoire shifted as pregnancy progressed.

This clone was picked up one time. Its antigen is not yet known. Base quality data are lacking; no much larger clone is found one base away. Other DNA sequences in the same sample also yield this CDR3. Receptor amplification or capture employed the immunoSEQ multiplex PCR assay. TCRdb holds this immuneACCESS table with in-frame rearrangements only. Some clones are missing; in checked studies, unresolved V genes explain under half, and the rest has no known cause. Present in this sample are roughly 100,000 clones, roughly 92% of which were seen just once. The ten largest clonotypes hold about 0.9% of the sample. The sequence came from a female donor with multiple sclerosis, enrolled in a pregnancy study. Sequencing was performed on peripheral blood, taken after pregnancy.

The bases read TGTGCCAGCTCACCCGGACAGCTCTATGGCTACACCTTC. Its product reads: CASSPGQLYGYTF. The V and J segments used are TRBV18 and TRBJ1-2; the D gene is possibly TRBD1, with 6 bases matching. The CDR3 covers 13 residues, taking in both the cysteine and the phenylalanine. The kept DNA is CDR3 alone, 39 bases in frame from the first base. CDR1 and CDR2 were assigned from the germline V gene as KGHSH and LQKENI. V drops 3 bases and J drops 4 bases, leaving 9 bases in between.